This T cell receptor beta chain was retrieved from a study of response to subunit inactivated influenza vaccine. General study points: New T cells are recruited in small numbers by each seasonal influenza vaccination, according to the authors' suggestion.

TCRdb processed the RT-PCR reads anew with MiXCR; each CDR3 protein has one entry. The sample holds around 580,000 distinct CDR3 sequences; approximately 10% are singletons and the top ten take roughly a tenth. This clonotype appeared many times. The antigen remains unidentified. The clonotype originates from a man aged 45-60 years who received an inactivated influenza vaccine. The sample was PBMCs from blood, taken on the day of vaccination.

The DNA for the CDR3 is TGCAGTGCATCCGGACTAGCGGGGGGCATATACTACAATGAGCAGTTCTTC. Amino acids: CSASGLAGGIYYNEQFF. The gene calls are TRBV20-1 and TRBJ2-1, with 14 bases identical to TRBD2. With V trimmed by 6 bases and J by 3 bases, 10 bases remained unmatched. The V gene's germline CDR1 is DFQATT and CDR2 SNEGSKA (reference sequence). This CDR3 has 17 residues.